The T cell receptor (beta chain) described here comes from a study of human T cells and chemical hapten exposure. TCRdb ran MiXCR on the RACE reads and lists one entry per CDR3 protein. The table lists some 91,000 distinct CDR3 sequences, 25% to 35% of them singletons. This clonotype was observed a few times. The CDR3 runs to 14 residues. V shed 6 bases, J shed 4 bases, and the junction held 7 bases outside the gene matches. Germline V CDR1 and CDR2: SNHLY, FYNNEI. Regarding time point: patch test 3, about 24 weeks after DPC sensitization. Treatment defined: therapeutic diphenylcyclopropenone sensitization with weekly scalp DPC.

This clonotype originated in a man in his forties with alopecia areata. Some clones in this sample may be carry-over from other donors' samples. The specimen comprised whole blood, sampled in connection with sensitization to the hapten diphenylcyclopropenone (DPC). This rearrangement joins TRBV2 to TRBJ2-7; 9 positions match TRBD1. CDR3 coding DNA: TGTGCCAGCAGCTCCGGGACAGGGTATTACGAGCAGTACTTC. This encodes CASSSGTGYYEQYF.